This T cell receptor (beta chain) was obtained from a study of blood T cells in healthy people across ages. Then a second PCR, running about 6 to 12 cycles, was carried out with a sample-barcoded 5' primer and a J-beta primer mix. TCRdb reprocessed the 5' RACE reads with MiXCR, giving one entry per CDR3 protein. The sample records more than 600,000 distinct CDR3 sequences, approximately 25% being singletons. CDR3 length equals 14 residues. V lost 6 bases and J lost 5; bases outside the gene matches: 10. In addition, the sample was reused for a study of T cells of mothers and their children.

The chain employs TRBV12-3 or TRBV12-4 and TRBJ2-7; TRBD1 agrees at 7 bases. This clonotype was obtained from a boy younger than 18 in good health. The sequencing input was blood. The CDR3 region has the DNA TGTGCCAGCAGGCGTGACAGGGAGAGAGACGAGCAGTACTTC. Residues: CASRRDRERDEQYF.